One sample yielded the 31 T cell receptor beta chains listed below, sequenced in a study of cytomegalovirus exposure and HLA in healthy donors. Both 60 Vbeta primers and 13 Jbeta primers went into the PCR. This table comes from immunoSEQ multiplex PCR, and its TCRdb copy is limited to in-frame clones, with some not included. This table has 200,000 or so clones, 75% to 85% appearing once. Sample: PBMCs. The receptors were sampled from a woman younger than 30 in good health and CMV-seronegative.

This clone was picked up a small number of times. The CDR3 DNA sequence: TGTGCCAGCAGGAGGGGGGGGGATGAAGCTTTCTTT. Its protein is CASRRGGDEAFF. This rearrangement joins TRBV11-2 to TRBJ1-1; perhaps TRBD1 as D (6 bases). Germline V gives CDR1 SGHAT, CDR2 FQNNGV. The CDR3 spans 12 residues. The V end lost 6 bases, the J end lost 7 bases, and 12 bases lay between the germline ends.

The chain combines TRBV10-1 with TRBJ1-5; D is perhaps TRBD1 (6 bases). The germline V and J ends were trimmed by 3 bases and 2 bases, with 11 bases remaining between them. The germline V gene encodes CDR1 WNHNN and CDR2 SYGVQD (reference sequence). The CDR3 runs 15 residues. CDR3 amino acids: CASSDGTKGNQPQHF. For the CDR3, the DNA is TGCGCCAGCAGTGACGGGACAAAGGGCAATCAGCCCCAGCATTTT.

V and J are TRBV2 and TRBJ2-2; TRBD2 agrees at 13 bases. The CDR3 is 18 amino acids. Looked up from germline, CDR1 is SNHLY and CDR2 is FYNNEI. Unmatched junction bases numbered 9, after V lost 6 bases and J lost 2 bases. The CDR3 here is CASRELAGGPSNTGELFF. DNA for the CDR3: TGTGCCAGCAGGGAACTAGCGGGAGGGCCTAGCAACACCGGGGAGCTGTTTTTT.

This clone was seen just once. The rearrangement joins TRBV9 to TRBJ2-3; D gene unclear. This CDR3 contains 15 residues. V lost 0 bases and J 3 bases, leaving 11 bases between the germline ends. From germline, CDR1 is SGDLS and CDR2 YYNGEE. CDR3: CASSVVPGGTDTQYF. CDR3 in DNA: TGTGCCAGCAGCGTAGTCCCAGGTGGGACAGATACGCAGTATTTT.

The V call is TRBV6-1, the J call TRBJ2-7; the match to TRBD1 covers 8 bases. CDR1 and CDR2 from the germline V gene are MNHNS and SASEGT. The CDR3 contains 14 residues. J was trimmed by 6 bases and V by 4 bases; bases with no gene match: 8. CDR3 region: CASSGWTGKGEQYF. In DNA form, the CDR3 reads TGTGCCAGCAGTGGATGGACAGGGAAAGGCGAGCAGTACTTC.

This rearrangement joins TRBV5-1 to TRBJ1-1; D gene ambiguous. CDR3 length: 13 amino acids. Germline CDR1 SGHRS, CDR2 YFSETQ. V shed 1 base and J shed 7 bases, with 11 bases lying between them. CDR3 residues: CASSLSSLREAFF. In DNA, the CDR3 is TGCGCCAGCAGCTTGTCGTCGCTACGTGAAGCTTTCTTT.

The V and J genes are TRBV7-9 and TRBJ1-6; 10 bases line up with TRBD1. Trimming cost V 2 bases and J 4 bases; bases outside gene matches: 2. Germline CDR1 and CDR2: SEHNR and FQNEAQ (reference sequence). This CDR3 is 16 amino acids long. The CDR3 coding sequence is TGTGCCAGCAGCTTATTGGGACAGGGGTATAATTCACCCCTCCACTTT. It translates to CASSLLGQGYNSPLHF. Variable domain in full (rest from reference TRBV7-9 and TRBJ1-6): DTGVSQNPRHKITKRGQNVTFRCDPISEHNRLYWYRQTLGQGPEFLTYFQNEAQLEKSRLLSDRFSAERPKGSFSTLEIQRTEQGDSAMYLCASSLLGQGYNSPLHFGNGTRLTVT.

CDR3: CASSFDRVYNEQFF. The CDR3 DNA reads as TGTGCCAGCAGCTTTGACAGGGTCTACAATGAGCAGTTCTTC. The J gene is TRBJ2-1, the V gene TRBV7-9; 7 positions match TRBD1. Losses at the gene ends were 3 bases for V and 3 bases for J; bases not matched to a gene: 2. The germline gives CDR1 SEHNR, CDR2 FQNEAQ (reference sequence). The CDR3 is 14 amino acids.

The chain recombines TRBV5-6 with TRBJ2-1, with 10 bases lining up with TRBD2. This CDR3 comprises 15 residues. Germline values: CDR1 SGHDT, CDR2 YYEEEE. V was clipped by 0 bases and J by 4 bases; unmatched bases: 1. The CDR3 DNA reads TGTGCCAGCAGCTTGGGAGCGGGAGGGTACAATGAGCAGTTCTTC. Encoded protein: CASSLGAGGYNEQFF.

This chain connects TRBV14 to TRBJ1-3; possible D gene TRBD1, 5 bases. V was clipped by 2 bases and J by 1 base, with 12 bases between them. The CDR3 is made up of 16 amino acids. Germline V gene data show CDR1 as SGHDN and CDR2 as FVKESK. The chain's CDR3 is CASSQYSRVSGNTIYF. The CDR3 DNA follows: TGTGCCAGCAGCCAATACAGCAGGGTGTCTGGAAACACCATATATTTT.

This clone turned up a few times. CDR3 sequence (DNA): TGTGCCAGCTCACGGGGAATTGTGACAGGGGGCCGGCAGCCCCAGCATTTT. Translating it yields CASSRGIVTGGRQPQHF. The chain couples TRBV18 to TRBJ1-5; 10 bases are shared with TRBD1. V shed 4 bases and J 7 bases; nucleotides not matched to a gene: 13. This CDR3 is built from 17 residues. Germline V gene data show CDR1 as KGHSH and CDR2 as LQKENI.

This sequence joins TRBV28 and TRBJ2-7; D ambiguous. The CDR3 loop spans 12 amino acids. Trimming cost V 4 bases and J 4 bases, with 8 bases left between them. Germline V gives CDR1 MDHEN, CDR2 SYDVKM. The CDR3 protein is CASSSGRYEQYF. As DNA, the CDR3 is TGTGCCAGCAGTTCCGGTCGATACGAGCAGTACTTC.

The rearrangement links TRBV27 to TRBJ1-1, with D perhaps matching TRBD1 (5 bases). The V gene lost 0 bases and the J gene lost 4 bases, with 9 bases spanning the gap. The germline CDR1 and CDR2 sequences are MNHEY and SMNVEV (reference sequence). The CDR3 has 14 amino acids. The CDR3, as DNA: TGTGCCAGCAGTTTATCGTCGGGGGGCACTGAAGCTTTCTTT. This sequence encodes CASSLSSGGTEAFF.

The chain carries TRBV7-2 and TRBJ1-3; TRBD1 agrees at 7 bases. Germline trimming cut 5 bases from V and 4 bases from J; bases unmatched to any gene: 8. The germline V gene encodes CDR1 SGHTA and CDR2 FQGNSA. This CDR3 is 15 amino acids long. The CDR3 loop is CASSRNTGAGNTIYF. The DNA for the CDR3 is TGTGCCAGCAGCCGTAATACAGGGGCCGGAAACACCATATATTTT.

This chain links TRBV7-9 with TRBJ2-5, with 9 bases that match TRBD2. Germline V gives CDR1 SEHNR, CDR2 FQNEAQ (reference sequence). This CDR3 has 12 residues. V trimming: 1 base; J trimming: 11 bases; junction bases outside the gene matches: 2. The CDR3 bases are TGTGCCAGCAGCTTAGGACTAGCGGAGCAGTACTTC. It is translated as CASSLGLAEQYF.

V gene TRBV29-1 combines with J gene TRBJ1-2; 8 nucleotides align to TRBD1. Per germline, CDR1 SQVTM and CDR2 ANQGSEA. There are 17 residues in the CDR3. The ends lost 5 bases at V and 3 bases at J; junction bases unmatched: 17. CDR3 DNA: TGCAGCGTTCATAAGGGAGGACAGGGAGGAGGAGACTATGGCTACACCTTC. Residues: CSVHKGGQGGGDYGYTF.

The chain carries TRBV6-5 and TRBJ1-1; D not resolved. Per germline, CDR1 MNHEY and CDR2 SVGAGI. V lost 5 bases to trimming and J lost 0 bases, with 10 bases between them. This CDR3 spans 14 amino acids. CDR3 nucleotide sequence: TGTGCCAGCAGTCCGCGGCGGATGAACACTGAAGCTTTCTTT. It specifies CASSPRRMNTEAFF.

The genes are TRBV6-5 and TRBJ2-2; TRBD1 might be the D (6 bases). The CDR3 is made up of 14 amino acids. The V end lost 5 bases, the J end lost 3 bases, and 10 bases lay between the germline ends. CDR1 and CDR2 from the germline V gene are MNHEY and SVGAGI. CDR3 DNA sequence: TGTGCCAGCAGTCCTCAGGGGCACACCGGGGAGCTGTTTTTT. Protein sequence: CASSPQGHTGELFF.

The CDR3 spells CASSLAVYSNQPQHF. In nucleotides, the CDR3 is TGTGCCAGCAGTTTGGCAGTATATAGCAATCAGCCCCAGCATTTT. J is TRBJ1-5 and V is TRBV28, with D uncertain. This CDR3 has 15 residues. V lost 3 bases, J lost 0 bases, and 9 bases lay in between. CDR1 MDHEN and CDR2 SYDVKM come from the germline V gene.

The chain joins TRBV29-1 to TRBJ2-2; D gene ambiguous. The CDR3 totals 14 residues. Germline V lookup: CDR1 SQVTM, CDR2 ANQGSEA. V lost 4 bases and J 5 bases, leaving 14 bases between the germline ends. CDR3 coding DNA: TGCAGCGTTGGAGGAGCCCTCTGGACCGGGGAGCTGTTTTTT. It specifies CSVGGALWTGELFF.

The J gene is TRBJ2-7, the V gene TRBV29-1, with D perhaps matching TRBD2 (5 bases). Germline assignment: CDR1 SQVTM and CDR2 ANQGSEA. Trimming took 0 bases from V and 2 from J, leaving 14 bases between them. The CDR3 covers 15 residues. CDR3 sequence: CSVEDIGKGAYEQYF. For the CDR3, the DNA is TGCAGCGTTGAAGATATCGGTAAGGGAGCCTACGAGCAGTACTTC.

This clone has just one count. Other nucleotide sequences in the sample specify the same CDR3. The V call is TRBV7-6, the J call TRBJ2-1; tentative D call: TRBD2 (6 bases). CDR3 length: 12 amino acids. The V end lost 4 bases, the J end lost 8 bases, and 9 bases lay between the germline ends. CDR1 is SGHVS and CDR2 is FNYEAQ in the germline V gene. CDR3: CASSWTGDEQFF. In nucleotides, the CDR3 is TGTGCCAGCAGCTGGACGGGAGATGAGCAGTTCTTC.

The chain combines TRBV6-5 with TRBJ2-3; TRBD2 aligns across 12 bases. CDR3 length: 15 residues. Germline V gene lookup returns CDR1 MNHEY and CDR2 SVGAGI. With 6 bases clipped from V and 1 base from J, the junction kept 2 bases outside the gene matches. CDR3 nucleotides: TGTGCCAGCAGACGGACTAGCGGGGGCACAGATACGCAGTATTTT. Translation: CASRRTSGGTDTQYF.

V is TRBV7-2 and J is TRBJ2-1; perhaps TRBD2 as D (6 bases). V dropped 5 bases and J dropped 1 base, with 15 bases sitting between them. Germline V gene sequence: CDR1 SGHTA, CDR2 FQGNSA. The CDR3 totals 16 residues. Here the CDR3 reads CASSVSSAYSYNEQFF. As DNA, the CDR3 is TGTGCCAGCAGCGTCTCTAGCGCTTATTCCTACAATGAGCAGTTCTTC.

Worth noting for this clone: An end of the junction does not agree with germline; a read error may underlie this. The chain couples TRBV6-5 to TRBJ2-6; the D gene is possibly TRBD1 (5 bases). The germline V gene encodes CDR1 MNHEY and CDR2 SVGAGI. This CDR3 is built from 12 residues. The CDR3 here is CASTSGANVLIF. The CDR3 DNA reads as TGTGCCAGCACATCTGGGGCCAACGTCCTGATTTTC.

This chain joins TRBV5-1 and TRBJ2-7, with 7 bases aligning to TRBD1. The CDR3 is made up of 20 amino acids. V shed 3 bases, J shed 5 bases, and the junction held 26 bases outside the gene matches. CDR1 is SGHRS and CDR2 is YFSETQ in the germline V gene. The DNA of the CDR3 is TGCGCCAGCAGCTATGATTCAAGGGACAGCTCTACCTTCTACATCAACGAGCAGTACTTC. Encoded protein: CASSYDSRDSSTFYINEQYF. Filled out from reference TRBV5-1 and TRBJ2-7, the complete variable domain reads KAGVTQTPRYLIKTRGQQVTLSCSPISGHRSVSWYQQTPGQGLQFLFEYFSETQRNKGNFPGRFSGRQFSNSRSEMNVSTLELGDSALYLCASSYDSRDSSTFYINEQYFGPGTRLTVT.

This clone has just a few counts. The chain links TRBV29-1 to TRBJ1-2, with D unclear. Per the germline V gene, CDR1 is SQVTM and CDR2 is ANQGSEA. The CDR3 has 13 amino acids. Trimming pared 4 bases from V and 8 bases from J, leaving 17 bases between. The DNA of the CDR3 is TGCAGCGTTGGGCCGCAGGCCACCGGAGGCTACACCTTC. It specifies CSVGPQATGGYTF. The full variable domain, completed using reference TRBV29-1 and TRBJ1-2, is SAVISQKPSRDICQRGTSLTIQCQVDSQVTMMFWYRQQPGQSLTLIATANQGSEATYESGFVIDKFPISRPNLTFSTLTVSNMSPEDSSIYLCSVGPQATGGYTFGSGTRLTVV.

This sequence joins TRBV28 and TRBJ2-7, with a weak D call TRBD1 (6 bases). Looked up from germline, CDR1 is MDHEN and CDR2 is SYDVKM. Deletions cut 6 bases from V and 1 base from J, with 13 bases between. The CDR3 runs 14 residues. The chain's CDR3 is CASRPGHRSYEQYF. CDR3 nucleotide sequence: TGTGCCAGCAGACCGGGACACCGGTCCTACGAGCAGTACTTC.

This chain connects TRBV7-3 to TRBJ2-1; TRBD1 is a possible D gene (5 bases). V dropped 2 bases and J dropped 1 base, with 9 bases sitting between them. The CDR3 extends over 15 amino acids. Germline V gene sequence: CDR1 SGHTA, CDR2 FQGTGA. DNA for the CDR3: TGTGCCAGCAGCTTAGGGCAGGGATCCTACAATGAGCAGTTCTTC. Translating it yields CASSLGQGSYNEQFF.

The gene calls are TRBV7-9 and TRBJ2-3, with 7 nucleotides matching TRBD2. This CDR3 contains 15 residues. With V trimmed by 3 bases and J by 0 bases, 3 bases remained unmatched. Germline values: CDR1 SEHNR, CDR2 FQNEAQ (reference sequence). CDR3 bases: TGTGCCAGCAGCTTCTCAGCGGGAAGCACAGATACGCAGTATTTT. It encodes CASSFSAGSTDTQYF.

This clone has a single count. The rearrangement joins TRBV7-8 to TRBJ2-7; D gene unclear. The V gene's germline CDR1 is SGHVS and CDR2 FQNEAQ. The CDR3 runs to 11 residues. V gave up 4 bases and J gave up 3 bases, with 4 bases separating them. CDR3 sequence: CASSSDYEQYF. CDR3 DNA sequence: TGTGCCAGCAGCTCAGACTACGAGCAGTACTTC.